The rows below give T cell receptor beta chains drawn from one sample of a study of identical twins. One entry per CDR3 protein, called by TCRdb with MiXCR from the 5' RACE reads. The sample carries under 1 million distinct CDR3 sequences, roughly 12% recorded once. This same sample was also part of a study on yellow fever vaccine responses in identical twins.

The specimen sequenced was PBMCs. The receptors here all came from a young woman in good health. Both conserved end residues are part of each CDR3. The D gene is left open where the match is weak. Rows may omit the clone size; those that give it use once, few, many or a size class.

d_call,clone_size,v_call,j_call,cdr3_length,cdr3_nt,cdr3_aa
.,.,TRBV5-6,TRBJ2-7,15,TGTGCCAGCAGCTTCGGGGACACAAACTCCTACGAGCAGTACTTC,CASSFGDTNSYEQYF
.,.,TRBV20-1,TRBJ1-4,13,TGCAGTGCGACCGCTAGGGGAGGTGAAAAACTGTTTTTT,CSATARGGEKLFF
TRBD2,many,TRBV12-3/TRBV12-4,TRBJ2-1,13,TGTGCCAGCAGTTCCCTCACTAGCGGGAGGATTACATTC,CASSSLTSGRITF
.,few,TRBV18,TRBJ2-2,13,TGTGCCAGCTCACCAAGGGCCCCCGGGGAGCTGTTTTTT,CASSPRAPGELFF
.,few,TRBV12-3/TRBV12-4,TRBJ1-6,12,TGTGCCAGCAGTGCCCGCAATTCACCCCTCCACTTT,CASSARNSPLHF
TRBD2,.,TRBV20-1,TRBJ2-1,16,TGCAGTGCTAGAGATCTTTCCCCTAGCGGGAGCAATGAGCAGTTCTTC,CSARDLSPSGSNEQFF
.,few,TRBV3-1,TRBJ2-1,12,TGTGCCAGCAGCCAAGCCCACGGTGAGCAGTTCTTC,CASSQAHGEQFF
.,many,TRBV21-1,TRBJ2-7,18,TGTGCCAGCAGCCGTTACTCAAAGACAGGGGCTAAAGACTACGAGCAGTACTTC,CASSRYSKTGAKDYEQYF
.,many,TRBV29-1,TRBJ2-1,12,TGCAGCGCCGAACCAGCGGAGACTGAGCAGTTCTTC,CSAEPAETEQFF
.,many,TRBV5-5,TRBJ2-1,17,TGTGCCAGCAGCCCTAACCGCAGGATGAGCTCCTACAATGAGCAGTTCTTC,CASSPNRRMSSYNEQFF
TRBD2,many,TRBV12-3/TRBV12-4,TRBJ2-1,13,TGTGCCAGCAGTTTACGGGAGGGCGGTGAGCAGTTCTTC,CASSLREGGEQFF
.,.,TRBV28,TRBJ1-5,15,TGTGCCAGCAGTCCAGTGGACGGAGTCCATCAGCCCCAGCATTTT,CASSPVDGVHQPQHF
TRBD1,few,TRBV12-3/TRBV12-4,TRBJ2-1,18,TGTGCCAGCAGTTCTGGGACAGGGGGCACCTCGTCCTACAATGAGCAGTTCTTC,CASSSGTGGTSSYNEQFF
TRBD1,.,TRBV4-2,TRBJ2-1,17,TGTGCCAGCAGCCAAGAGTCGAGGCCGACAGGGGTCCGTGAGCAGTTCTTC,CASSQESRPTGVREQFF
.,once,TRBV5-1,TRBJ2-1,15,TGCGCCAGCAGCTTGCAGGGTATCTCCTACAATGAGCAGTTCTTC,CASSLQGISYNEQFF
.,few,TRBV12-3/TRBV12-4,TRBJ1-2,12,TGTGCCAGCGGGGTGTCGGCCAATGGCTACACCTTC,CASGVSANGYTF
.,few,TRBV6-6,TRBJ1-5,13,TGTGCCAGCAGTTCGGCGGCCGTTTGGCCCCAGCATTTT,CASSSAAVWPQHF
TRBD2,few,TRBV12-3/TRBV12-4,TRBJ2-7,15,TGTGCCAGCAGTGTGGGGGCGGGAGGGCCGTACGAGCAGTACTTC,CASSVGAGGPYEQYF
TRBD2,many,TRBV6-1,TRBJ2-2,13,TGTGCCACCAGGAGGGAGGGGACCGGGGAGCTGTTTTTT,CATRREGTGELFF
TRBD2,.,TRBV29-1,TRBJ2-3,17,TGCAGCGTTGGAACTAGCGGGAGGGCCTGGGGCACAGATACGCAGTATTTT,CSVGTSGRAWGTDTQYF
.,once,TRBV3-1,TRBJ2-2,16,TGTGCCAGCAGCCAAGTCCAAGGGGGGGCGGCCGGGGAGCTGTTTTTT,CASSQVQGGAAGELFF